A selection of T cell receptor beta chains follows, all from one sample in a study of blood T cell repertoires in COVID-19. TCRdb keeps only in-frame clones here, not all; method: immunoSEQ multiplex PCR. The sample carries roughly 200,000 clones, roughly 77% recorded once. The sequenced sample consisted of peripheral blood. Every receptor here comes from a woman aged 35 to 49 with COVID-19, enrolled during active disease. Each CDR3 is given with its conserved first and last residue. The order of the fields is clone size, J gene, D gene, V gene, CDR3 DNA, CDR3 protein. A D gene is named only where the DNA matches it firmly. Expanded clones are given a class, and other clones once, few, many or no size at all.

abundance: -
j_gene: TRBJ2-2
d_gene: -
v_gene: TRBV7-9
CDR3nt: TGTGCCAGCAGTCCGAGTGTCGGGGAGCTGTTTTTT
CDR3aa: CASSPSVGELFF

abundance: -
j_gene: TRBJ2-1
d_gene: TRBD2
v_gene: TRBV29-1
CDR3nt: TGCAGCGTTGAATATGCTAGCGGGAGAAGTGAGCAGTTCTTC
CDR3aa: CSVEYASGRSEQFF

abundance: -
j_gene: TRBJ1-5
d_gene: -
v_gene: TRBV10-3
CDR3nt: TGTGCCATCCGGAACCCCGGGGGCAATCAGCCCCAGCATTTT
CDR3aa: CAIRNPGGNQPQHF

abundance: -
j_gene: TRBJ1-2
d_gene: -
v_gene: TRBV28
CDR3nt: TGTGCCAGCCTAGAGGTGCCTCAGGGGACACGTTATGGCCCTAACTATGGCTACACCTTC
CDR3aa: CASLEVPQGTRYGPNYGYTF

abundance: -
j_gene: TRBJ2-3
d_gene: -
v_gene: TRBV9
CDR3nt: TGTGCCAGCAGCTCTGGGGGGGGCTCAGATACGCAGTATTTT
CDR3aa: CASSSGGGSDTQYF

abundance: -
j_gene: TRBJ1-4
d_gene: -
v_gene: TRBV6-6
CDR3nt: TGTGCCAGCAACGGTGCAACTAATGAAAAACTGTTTTTT
CDR3aa: CASNGATNEKLFF

abundance: -
j_gene: TRBJ1-5
d_gene: -
v_gene: TRBV30
CDR3nt: TGTGCCTGGAGTGTACTTCCGAATCAGCCCCAGCATTTT
CDR3aa: CAWSVLPNQPQHF

abundance: -
j_gene: TRBJ2-5
d_gene: TRBD1
v_gene: TRBV5-5
CDR3nt: TGTGCCAGCAGCTCCGGGACAGGGGGTTGGCAAGAGACCCAGTACTTC
CDR3aa: CASSSGTGGWQETQYF

abundance: once
j_gene: TRBJ1-2
d_gene: TRBD1
v_gene: TRBV28
CDR3nt: TGTGCCAGCACCAAAATGACAGGGAGGACCTTC
CDR3aa: CASTKMTGRTF

abundance: -
j_gene: TRBJ2-2
d_gene: -
v_gene: TRBV29-1
CDR3nt: TGCAGCGTCCGTGGAGCGGGGGAGCTGTTTTTT
CDR3aa: CSVRGAGELFF

abundance: -
j_gene: TRBJ2-5
d_gene: -
v_gene: TRBV30
CDR3nt: TGTGCCTGGAGTGTACGAGGCGGGGTGGAGACCCAGTACTTC
CDR3aa: CAWSVRGGVETQYF

abundance: -
j_gene: TRBJ2-7
d_gene: -
v_gene: TRBV5-5
CDR3nt: TGTGCCAGCAGCCTAACCTCCATCGAGCAGTACTTC
CDR3aa: CASSLTSIEQYF

abundance: few
j_gene: TRBJ1-6
d_gene: TRBD1
v_gene: TRBV5-1
CDR3nt: TGCGCCAGCAGCTTGGGGTCAGGGGGCAAGTCGGATTCACCCCTCCACTTT
CDR3aa: CASSLGSGGKSDSPLHF

abundance: -
j_gene: TRBJ1-3
d_gene: TRBD1
v_gene: TRBV24-1
CDR3nt: TGTGCCACCAGTGAGCCCCGGGACAGCAGGAACACCATATATTTT
CDR3aa: CATSEPRDSRNTIYF

abundance: -
j_gene: TRBJ1-1
d_gene: -
v_gene: TRBV18
CDR3nt: TGTGCCAGCTCACCACCCTTCTTTCTCGCCAGGGGACCGAACACTGAAGCTTTCTTT
CDR3aa: CASSPPFFLARGPNTEAFF

abundance: -
j_gene: TRBJ2-7
d_gene: -
v_gene: TRBV4-1
CDR3nt: TGCGCCAGCAGCCAACTCCCCAGGCTGTCCGAGCAGTACTTC
CDR3aa: CASSQLPRLSEQYF

abundance: -
j_gene: TRBJ2-7
d_gene: TRBD1
v_gene: TRBV7-9
CDR3nt: TGTGCCAGCAGCTTAGCGGTGTTTTGGCAGGGGGAATTCCACGAGCAGTACTTC
CDR3aa: CASSLAVFWQGEFHEQYF

abundance: -
j_gene: TRBJ1-1
d_gene: -
v_gene: TRBV25-1
CDR3nt: TGTGCCAGCAGCCTCGGAGGGACAGCTTTCTTT
CDR3aa: CASSLGGTAFF

abundance: -
j_gene: TRBJ1-1
d_gene: -
v_gene: TRBV18
CDR3nt: TGTGCCAGCTCACCACCGTCCACTTTGAACACTGAAGCTTTCTTT
CDR3aa: CASSPPSTLNTEAFF

abundance: -
j_gene: TRBJ2-5
d_gene: TRBD2
v_gene: TRBV5-1
CDR3nt: TGCGCCAGCCGCAGCCGCGACGGGGGGGAGACCCAGTACTTC
CDR3aa: CASRSRDGGETQYF

abundance: -
j_gene: TRBJ2-5
d_gene: -
v_gene: TRBV5-4
CDR3nt: TGTGCCAGCAGCTTGGGTTTTCGGGGGGCGGCTGAGACCCAGTACTTC
CDR3aa: CASSLGFRGAAETQYF

abundance: -
j_gene: TRBJ2-7
d_gene: -
v_gene: TRBV19
CDR3nt: TGTGCCAGTAGTAGCCCGCCAGGCTACGAGCAGTACTTC
CDR3aa: CASSSPPGYEQYF

abundance: few
j_gene: TRBJ1-3
d_gene: -
v_gene: TRBV19
CDR3nt: TGTGCCAGTAGTATGTACCACCCATCGGGCTCTGGAAACACCATATATTTT
CDR3aa: CASSMYHPSGSGNTIYF